This passage covers 21 T cell receptor beta chains from one sample sequenced in a study of blood T cell repertoires in COVID-19. TCRdb's table, derived via immunoSEQ multiplex PCR, lists solely in-frame clones and lacks some. The sample contains about 160,000 clones, 90% of which appear only once. The source material was peripheral blood. These receptor sequences come from a man aged 60-69 years with active or convalescent COVID-19.

The chain uses TRBV20-1 and TRBJ2-7; 7 bases are a match to TRBD1. Germline V gene data show CDR1 as DFQATT and CDR2 as SNEGSKA (reference sequence). Trimming at V came to 6 bases and at J to 2 bases, leaving 1 base not matched to a gene. The CDR3 is made up of 11 amino acids. The CDR3 is CSAGTAYEQYF. For the CDR3, the DNA is TGCAGTGCCGGGACAGCCTACGAGCAGTACTTC.

This chain links TRBV19 with TRBJ1-2, with TRBD1 matching 7 bases. The germline V gene encodes CDR1 LNHDA and CDR2 SQIVND (reference sequence). There are 14 residues in the CDR3. V lost 8 bases to trimming and J lost 4 bases; unmatched junction nucleotides: 10. The CDR3 sequence is CASSYSRQGYGYTF. The CDR3 coding sequence is TGTGCCAGTTCCTATTCTAGACAGGGCTATGGCTACACCTTC.

The rearrangement uses TRBV4-2 and TRBJ1-2, with D tentatively TRBD1 (6 bases). The V end was cut by 0 bases, the J end by 6 bases, with 17 bases between. The CDR3 consists of 16 residues. The germline CDR1 and CDR2 sequences are LGHNA and YNFKEQ. The CDR3 nucleotides are TGTGCCAGCAGCCAAGAGGGGGGGCCCAGGAACGATGGCTACACCTTC. This encodes CASSQEGGPRNDGYTF.

The chain uses TRBV27 and TRBJ2-7, with 9 bases matching TRBD1. The CDR3 extends over 18 amino acids. Trimming removed 2 bases from V and 0 bases from J; junction bases left unmatched: 11. The germline V gene has CDR1 MNHEY and CDR2 SMNVEV (reference sequence). The CDR3 DNA follows: TGTGCCAGCAGTTTACAAATTGTGAGACAGGGGGGCTCCTACGAGCAGTACTTC. This encodes CASSLQIVRQGGSYEQYF.

The chain couples TRBV5-1 to TRBJ1-4, with 8 bases that match TRBD1. CDR3 length equals 14 residues. Germline CDR1 SGHRS, CDR2 YFSETQ. Unmatched junction bases numbered 4, after V lost 4 bases and J lost 5 bases. CDR3 in amino acids: CASSPGQENEKLFF. The CDR3 DNA is TGCGCCAGCAGCCCGGGACAGGAAAATGAAAAACTGTTTTTT.

The chain couples TRBV7-6 to TRBJ2-1, with 10 nucleotides matching TRBD2. CDR3 length: 16 residues. Germline trimming cut 4 bases from V and 2 bases from J; bases unmatched to any gene: 5. Germline V lookup: CDR1 SGHVS, CDR2 FNYEAQ. In DNA form, the CDR3 reads TGTGCCAGCAGCTCAGTTAGCGGGGGGCCCTACAATGAGCAGTTCTTC. Encoded protein: CASSSVSGGPYNEQFF.

CDR3 nucleotide sequence: TGTGCCAGCAGCTTAACGGGGCAGCCCCAGCATTTT. It yields the protein CASSLTGQPQHF. The rearrangement links TRBV7-9 to TRBJ1-5; D gene ambiguous. Germline CDR1 SEHNR, CDR2 FQNEAQ (reference sequence). The CDR3 runs 12 residues. The V end was cut by 2 bases, the J end by 7 bases, with 6 bases between.

The chain couples TRBV19 to TRBJ2-1; a possible D gene is TRBD2 (6 bases). CDR3 length: 16 residues. The germline V gene has CDR1 LNHDA and CDR2 SQIVND (reference sequence). V was shortened by 0 bases and J by 0 bases, with 9 bases between the two germline ends. The chain's CDR3 is CASSIDSGSSYNEQFF. DNA for the CDR3: TGTGCCAGTAGTATAGATAGCGGAAGCTCCTACAATGAGCAGTTCTTC.

Here the CDR3 reads CAIRPSGSVYEQYF. The CDR3 DNA reads as TGTGCCATCAGACCTAGCGGGAGTGTCTACGAGCAGTACTTC. The genes are TRBV10-3 and TRBJ2-7; 10 bases line up with TRBD2. The CDR3 has 14 amino acids. CDR1 is ENHRY and CDR2 is SYGVKD in the germline V gene. After removal of 6 bases from V and 3 bases from J, the junction contained 5 bases not matched to a gene.

The V and J genes are TRBV6-4 and TRBJ2-3, with D maybe TRBD2 (5 bases). The germline V gene has CDR1 MRHNA and CDR2 SNTAGT. The CDR3 runs to 13 residues. V was shortened by 3 bases and J by 8 bases, with 12 bases between the two germline ends. The CDR3 loop reads CASSDIQAGTQYF. The CDR3 region has the DNA TGTGCCAGCAGTGATATCCAGGCGGGTACGCAGTATTTT.

V and J are TRBV28 and TRBJ1-1; a weak D match, TRBD1 (5 bases). Per germline, CDR1 MDHEN and CDR2 SYDVKM. The CDR3 sequence is 14 residues long. V was cut by 3 bases and J by 7 bases, with 15 bases left in between. CDR3 residues: CASSLAGPMGEAFF. CDR3 bases: TGTGCCAGCAGTTTGGCAGGGCCCATGGGTGAAGCTTTCTTT.

The chain joins TRBV7-6 to TRBJ2-3; 7 nucleotides line up with TRBD2. Germline V gene data show CDR1 as SGHVS and CDR2 as FNYEAQ. CDR3 size: 16 residues. V trimming: 2 bases; J trimming: 5 bases; junction bases outside the gene matches: 10. CDR3 nucleotide sequence: TGTGCCAGCAGCTTAAGTTCGCCGGGAGGCCAAGATACGCAGTATTTT. It codes for CASSLSSPGGQDTQYF.

CDR3 sequence (DNA): TGTGCCAGCAGCCAACAACAGGTCTCTGGAAACACCATATATTTT. Its translation is CASSQQQVSGNTIYF. V gene TRBV9 combines with J gene TRBJ1-3; possibly TRBD1 for D (5 bases). Germline V CDR1 and CDR2: SGDLS, YYNGEE. The V and J ends lost 4 bases and 0 bases respectively, with 11 bases between them. The CDR3 loop spans 15 amino acids.

Worth noting for this clone: An end of the junction differs from the germline gene, which may be a read error. The CDR3 loop reads CASSETSGRVELFF. The CDR3 DNA reads as TGTGCCAGCAGTGAGACTAGCGGGAGGGTGGAGCTGTTCTTC. J is TRBJ2-1 and V is TRBV6-4, with 14 bases aligning to TRBD2. Per germline, CDR1 MRHNA and CDR2 SNTAGT. This CDR3 is 14 amino acids long.

In nucleotides, the CDR3 is TGTGCCACTGCGTACGCGAACACCGGGGAGCTGTTTTTT. It yields the protein CATAYANTGELFF. The chain links TRBV19 to TRBJ2-2; D is ambiguous. V lost 10 bases and J 0 bases, leaving 9 bases between the germline ends. Germline V CDR1 and CDR2: LNHDA, SQIVND (reference sequence). The CDR3 length is 13 residues.

The chain joins TRBV18 to TRBJ2-3; 8 nucleotides agree with TRBD2. Germline lookup yields CDR1 KGHSH and CDR2 LQKENI. The CDR3 length is 17 residues. V was pared by 2 bases and J by 0 bases, with 7 bases of the junction left unmatched. The CDR3 nucleotides are TGTGCCAGCTCACCATCAGGGCGGGGGGTGAGCACAGATACGCAGTATTTT. Protein product: CASSPSGRGVSTDTQYF.

This chain joins TRBV19 and TRBJ1-3; 10 nucleotides align to TRBD1. CDR1 is LNHDA and CDR2 is SQIVND in the germline V gene (reference sequence). The V gene end was trimmed by 7 bases and the J gene end by 4 bases; junction bases not matched to a gene: 4. This CDR3 comprises 14 residues. CDR3 region: CASTPGQGGNTIYF. CDR3 in DNA: TGTGCCAGTACTCCGGGACAGGGGGGAAACACCATATATTTT.

The chain carries TRBV7-6 and TRBJ1-1; no clear D gene. Trimming left V 1 base short and J 4 bases short, with 7 bases between. This CDR3 comprises 13 residues. Germline CDR1 and CDR2: SGHVS and FNYEAQ. The CDR3 region has the DNA TGTGCCAGCAGCTTAGGGGAGTTCACTGAAGCTTTCTTT. Residues: CASSLGEFTEAFF.

The chain couples TRBV25-1 to TRBJ1-2; TRBD1 matches 10 bases. This CDR3 region has 14 residues. From germline, CDR1 is MGHDK and CDR2 SYGVNS. With 3 bases clipped from V and 2 bases from J, the junction kept 0 bases outside the gene matches. This CDR3 is CASSEGQGNYGYTF. In nucleotides, the CDR3 is TGTGCCAGCAGTGAGGGACAGGGGAACTATGGCTACACCTTC.

This rearrangement joins TRBV6-1 to TRBJ2-5; 9 nucleotides align to TRBD2. V gave up 1 base and J gave up 4 bases; unmatched junction bases: 4. The germline V gene encodes CDR1 MNHNS and CDR2 SASEGT. This CDR3 comprises 15 residues. The CDR3 region is CASSEGSGGPETQYF. DNA of the CDR3: TGTGCCAGCAGTGAAGGGAGCGGGGGGCCAGAGACCCAGTACTTC.

This chain connects TRBV6-6 to TRBJ1-1; D gene unclear. V lost 7 bases to trimming and J lost 5 bases, with 11 bases between them. Germline CDR1 is MNHNY and CDR2 is SVGAGI (reference sequence). The CDR3 covers 12 residues. The CDR3 DNA reads as TGTGCCAGCACCAACGGTGTTACTGAAGCTTTCTTT. Protein product: CASTNGVTEAFF.